One and the same sample provided the 22 T cell receptor beta chains below, sequenced in a study of OX40 agonist ivuxolimab in advanced cancers. Repertoires were generated with immunoSEQ multiplex PCR, while TCRdb's copy carries only in-frame clones and drops some. Of about 51,000 clones in the sample, roughly 84% are singletons; the top ten hold just over 3%. The sequenced sample was CD4+ or CD8+ T cells sorted from blood, obtained in a trial of the OX40 agonist ivuxolimab. All receptors derive from an adult with an advanced solid tumor such as melanoma, head and neck, liver or kidney cancer.

This clone turned up a few times. This rearrangement joins TRBV7-8 to TRBJ2-1, with 11 bases matching TRBD2. CDR3 size: 17 residues. The J segment lost 0 bases and the V segment lost 5 bases, leaving 6 bases of the junction unmatched. Germline lookup yields CDR1 SGHVS and CDR2 FQNEAQ. This CDR3 is CASSATSGASSYNEQFF. CDR3 nucleotide sequence: TGTGCCAGCAGCGCGACTAGCGGGGCCTCCTCCTACAATGAGCAGTTCTTC.

The chain joins TRBV11-2 to TRBJ1-1, with TRBD1 identical over 9 bases. The germline V gene has CDR1 SGHAT and CDR2 FQNNGV. The CDR3 has 17 amino acids. V was clipped by 1 base and J by 4 bases; unmatched bases: 10. The CDR3 reads CASSLGPGTGSGTEAFF. Written as DNA, the CDR3 is TGTGCCAGCAGCTTAGGGCCGGGGACAGGGTCGGGCACTGAAGCTTTCTTT. Based on the CDR3 plus reference TRBV11-2 and TRBJ1-1, the full variable domain is EAGVAQSPRYKIIEKRQSVAFWCNPISGHATLYWYQQILGQGPKLLIQFQNNGVVDDSQLPKDRFSAERLKGVDSTLKIQPAKLEDSAVYLCASSLGPGTGSGTEAFFGQGTRLTVV.

The chain couples TRBV7-2 to TRBJ1-5; no firm D call. The CDR3 covers 15 residues. V shed 5 bases and J shed 4 bases, with 15 bases lying between them. CDR1 SGHTA and CDR2 FQGNSA come from the germline V gene. In DNA, the CDR3 is TGTGCCAGCAGCCTTGTAGGAGACACAAATCAGCCCCAGCATTTT. It encodes CASSLVGDTNQPQHF.

The rearrangement joins TRBV11-3 to TRBJ2-7; no reliable D call. CDR1 and CDR2 from the germline V gene are SGHNT and YENEEA. V was shortened by 3 bases and J by 7 bases, with 10 bases between the two germline ends. This CDR3 is 12 amino acids long. The CDR3 region has the DNA TGTGCCAGCAGCTTGGGTTCGCGAGAGCAGTACTTC. Amino acid sequence: CASSLGSREQYF.

The table lists this clone with a count of one. The CDR3 protein is CASKGQGAVGGYTF. Written as DNA, the CDR3 is TGTGCCAGCAAGGGACAGGGGGCTGTGGGTGGCTACACCTTC. The gene calls are TRBV6-5 and TRBJ1-2; TRBD1 matches 12 bases. Per the germline V gene, CDR1 is MNHEY and CDR2 is SVGAGI. Trimming at V came to 7 bases and at J to 7 bases, leaving 7 bases not matched to a gene. This CDR3 region has 14 residues.

The rearrangement joins TRBV7-8 to TRBJ1-3, with D perhaps matching TRBD1 (5 bases). CDR1 is SGHVS, CDR2 FQNEAQ, per germline. Deletions cut 5 bases from V and 0 bases from J, with 14 bases between. The length of the CDR3 is 16 residues. The DNA for the CDR3 is TGTGCCAGCAGCCCAACCAGGGTGAGCTCTGGAAACACCATATATTTT. It encodes CASSPTRVSSGNTIYF.

This clone occurred a few times. The chain combines TRBV4-1 with TRBJ1-2; weak D call: TRBD1 (5 bases). The V and J ends lost 6 bases and 4 bases respectively, with 18 bases between them. CDR1 and CDR2 from the germline V gene are MGHRA and YSYEKL. The CDR3 length is 15 residues. Written as DNA, the CDR3 is TGCGCCAGCAGGGACCGGGACTCAGGAGCCTATGGCTACACCTTC. Residues: CASRDRDSGAYGYTF.

The chain links TRBV6-6 to TRBJ1-1, with TRBD1 matching over 10 bases. This CDR3 region has 15 residues. Trimming removed 3 bases from V and 3 bases from J; junction bases left unmatched: 4. CDR1 is MNHNY and CDR2 is SVGAGI in the germline V gene (reference sequence). The CDR3 sequence: CASSYFGTGDTEAFF. In nucleotides, the CDR3 is TGTGCCAGCAGTTATTTCGGGACAGGGGACACTGAAGCTTTCTTT.

This sequence joins TRBV19 and TRBJ1-4, with D perhaps TRBD1 (5 bases). Looked up from germline, CDR1 is LNHDA and CDR2 is SQIVND (reference sequence). The V end was cut by 4 bases, the J end by 4 bases, with 13 bases between. This CDR3 has 15 amino acids. The CDR3 DNA reads TGTGCCAGTAGTACCGCCAGGGAATATAATGAAAAACTGTTTTTT. It specifies CASSTAREYNEKLFF. Looking up the rest from reference TRBV19 and TRBJ1-4 gives the full variable domain: DGGITQSPKYLFRKEGQNVTLSCEQNLNHDAMYWYRQDPGQGLRLIYYSQIVNDFQKGDIAEGYSVSREKKESFPLTVTSAQKNPTAFYLCASSTAREYNEKLFFGSGTQLSVL.

The chain couples TRBV7-9 to TRBJ1-2; no definite D call. CDR1 and CDR2 from the germline V gene are SEHNR and FQNEAQ (reference sequence). V dropped 7 bases and J dropped 5 bases, with 23 bases sitting between them. The CDR3 totals 16 residues. This chain's CDR3 is CASTPVGQEAGYGYTF. CDR3 sequence (DNA): TGTGCCAGCACCCCAGTGGGCCAGGAAGCTGGTTATGGCTACACCTTC. Based on the CDR3 plus reference TRBV7-9 and TRBJ1-2, the full variable domain is DTGVSQNPRHKITKRGQNVTFRCDPISEHNRLYWYRQTLGQGPEFLTYFQNEAQLEKSRLLSDRFSAERPKGSFSTLEIQRTEQGDSAMYLCASTPVGQEAGYGYTFGSGTRLTVV.

This sequence joins TRBV12-5 and TRBJ2-6; D uncertain. The germline gives CDR1 LGHNT, CDR2 FRNRAP. This CDR3 has 16 amino acids. V was cut by 0 bases and J by 0 bases, with 6 bases left in between. The DNA of the CDR3 is TGTGCTAGTGGTTTGGTACTTGGCTCTGGGGCCAACGTCCTGACTTTC. Its protein is CASGLVLGSGANVLTF.

This clone has a handful of counts. This sequence joins TRBV5-6 and TRBJ1-2; 9 nucleotides line up with TRBD1. The CDR3 runs 14 residues. With 4 bases clipped from V and 4 bases from J, the junction kept 5 bases outside the gene matches. Germline V gene sequence: CDR1 SGHDT, CDR2 YYEEEE. CDR3 sequence: CASSRTGEGYGYTF. The CDR3 coding sequence is TGTGCCAGCAGCCGGACAGGGGAGGGCTATGGCTACACCTTC.

The J gene is TRBJ1-1, the V gene TRBV13, with a possible D match to TRBD1 (6 bases). In germline, CDR1 is PRHDT, CDR2 FYEKMQ (reference sequence). The germline V and J ends were trimmed by 5 bases and 5 bases, with 12 bases remaining between them. This CDR3 region has 13 residues. The CDR3 protein is CASSITGKTEAFF. In DNA form, the CDR3 reads TGTGCCAGCAGCATAACAGGGAAGACTGAAGCTTTCTTT.

V usage is TRBV28 and J usage is TRBJ2-7; TRBD1 or TRBD2 may be the D gene (5 bases each). The CDR3 covers 12 residues. Germline V gene data show CDR1 as MDHEN and CDR2 as SYDVKM. Trimming pared 8 bases from V and 2 bases from J, leaving 10 bases between. The CDR3 nucleotides read TGTGCCAGCCGGGACCGCGCCTACGAGCAGTACTTC. Translating it yields CASRDRAYEQYF.

The gene calls are TRBV4-2 and TRBJ1-6; D gene uncertain. Per the germline V gene, CDR1 is LGHNA and CDR2 is YNFKEQ. This CDR3 is 16 amino acids long. Trimming shortened V by 0 bases and J by 5 bases, and 11 bases separated the two germline ends. The CDR3 coding sequence is TGTGCCAGCAGCCAAGAGTCCGGGGTGAATAATTCACCCCTCCACTTT. It translates to CASSQESGVNNSPLHF.

The chain uses TRBV18 and TRBJ2-3; 12 positions agree with TRBD1. Germline V gene lookup returns CDR1 KGHSH and CDR2 LQKENI. The V and J ends lost 1 base and 14 bases, in that order; junction bases with no gene match: 7. CDR3 size: 14 residues. The CDR3 nucleotides read TGTGCCAGCTCACCACTTCCGGGACAGGGGGCGCCGTATTTT. It codes for CASSPLPGQGAPYF.

V and J are TRBV7-2 and TRBJ2-3; 9 bases line up with TRBD1. The ends lost 5 bases at V and 2 bases at J; junction bases unmatched: 5. Per germline, CDR1 SGHTA and CDR2 FQGNSA. There are 15 residues in the CDR3. CDR3 sequence: CASSRGQGYTDTQYF. CDR3 bases: TGTGCCAGCAGCAGGGGACAGGGTTACACAGATACGCAGTATTTT.

The CDR3 region has the DNA TGTGCCAGCCGAGGCGGGGGGGTGGCCCCGGCCACGCAGTATTTT. Translation gives CASRGGGVAPATQYF. V is TRBV6-5 and J is TRBJ2-3; 9 bases map to TRBD2. The V gene end was trimmed by 8 bases and the J gene end by 9 bases; junction bases not matched to a gene: 15. Germline assignment: CDR1 MNHEY and CDR2 SVGAGI. The CDR3 length is 15 residues.

The J gene is TRBJ2-3, the V gene TRBV29-1; D call uncertain. The length of the CDR3 is 14 residues. V lost 5 bases, J lost 0 bases, and 12 bases lay in between. From germline, CDR1 is SQVTM and CDR2 ANQGSEA. The CDR3 DNA reads as TGCAGCGTTCGGATAGCCCATAGCACAGATACGCAGTATTTT. The encoded protein is CSVRIAHSTDTQYF.

The V and J genes are TRBV11-2 and TRBJ1-5; a possible D gene is TRBD1 (6 bases). From germline, CDR1 is SGHAT and CDR2 FQNNGV. Trimming took 4 bases from V and 4 from J, leaving 14 bases between them. The CDR3 contains 15 residues. CDR3 in amino acids: CASSSRDTYNQPQHF. CDR3 DNA sequence: TGTGCCAGCAGCTCAAGGGACACCTATAATCAGCCCCAGCATTTT.

This chain joins TRBV5-1 and TRBJ2-2; D not resolved. CDR1 SGHRS and CDR2 YFSETQ come from the germline V gene. The CDR3 is made up of 14 amino acids. V gave up 0 bases and J gave up 6 bases, with 9 bases separating them. The CDR3 coding sequence is TGCGCCAGCAGCTTGGTTTCGCAGGCCGGGGAGCTGTTTTTT. Its protein product is CASSLVSQAGELFF.

The chain combines TRBV4-1 with TRBJ2-2; possibly TRBD1 or TRBD2 for D (6 bases each). This CDR3 spans 14 amino acids. Trimming shortened V by 6 bases and J by 3 bases, and 11 bases separated the two germline ends. Looked up from germline, CDR1 is MGHRA and CDR2 is YSYEKL. The CDR3: CASRRGEDTGELFF. The CDR3 nucleotides are TGCGCCAGCAGAAGGGGGGAGGACACCGGGGAGCTGTTTTTT.